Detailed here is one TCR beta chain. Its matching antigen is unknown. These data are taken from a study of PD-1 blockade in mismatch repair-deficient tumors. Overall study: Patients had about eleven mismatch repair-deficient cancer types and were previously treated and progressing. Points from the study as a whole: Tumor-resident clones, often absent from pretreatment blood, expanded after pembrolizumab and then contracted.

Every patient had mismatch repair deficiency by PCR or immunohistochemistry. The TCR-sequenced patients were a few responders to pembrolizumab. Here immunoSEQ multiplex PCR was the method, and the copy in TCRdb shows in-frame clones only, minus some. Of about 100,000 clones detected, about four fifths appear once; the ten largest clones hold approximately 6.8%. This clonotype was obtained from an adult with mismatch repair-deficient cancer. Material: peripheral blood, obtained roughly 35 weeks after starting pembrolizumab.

In DNA, the CDR3 is TGTGCCAGCAGCTTGCGGGGTAGGAGCACAGATACGCAGTATTTT. It specifies CASSLRGRSTDTQYF. The chain links TRBV13 to TRBJ2-3, with a tentative D call TRBD2 (6 bases). CDR1 and CDR2 (germline): PRHDT, FYEKMQ (reference sequence). The CDR3 consists of 15 residues. Trimming pared 3 bases from V and 0 bases from J, leaving 10 bases between.